A single sample is the source of the 5 T cell receptor beta chains below, sequenced in a study of T cells after posttransplantation cyclophosphamide. The assay was immunoSEQ multiplex PCR, and TCRdb's table has in-frame clones only and misses some. The sample shows under 75,000 clones, roughly 93% of them seen only once. The sample consisted of PBMCs. The receptors come from a woman in her twenties or thirties in good health and a related stem cell transplant donor.

The chain has TRBV29-1 and TRBJ2-7, with D possibly TRBD1 on 5 matching bases. This CDR3 is 13 amino acids long. Germline V CDR1 and CDR2: SQVTM, ANQGSEA. Trimming cost V 4 bases and J 5 bases, with 15 bases left between them. DNA for the CDR3: TGCAGCGTTGGGGGCTTTGGCATCCACGAGCAGTACTTC. It codes for CSVGGFGIHEQYF.

This chain joins TRBV14 and TRBJ2-7, with 11 bases matching TRBD2. CDR3 size: 13 residues. V dropped 4 bases and J dropped 10; count of bases not matched to a gene: 6. CDR1 SGHDN and CDR2 FVKESK come from the germline V gene. CDR3 amino acids: CASSLSGGGPQYF. CDR3 coding DNA: TGTGCCAGCAGCCTTAGCGGGGGGGGCCCCCAGTACTTC.

This clone was detected only once. The chain is built from TRBV7-2 and TRBJ2-7; D ambiguous. V dropped 1 base and J dropped 6 bases, with 10 bases sitting between them. This CDR3 has 13 residues. Germline V CDR1 and CDR2: SGHTA, FQGNSA. In nucleotides, the CDR3 is TGTGCCAGCAGCTTAGGCCTTTGGATCGAGCAGTACTTC. Protein sequence: CASSLGLWIEQYF.

V and J are TRBV9 and TRBJ1-6, with D possibly TRBD1 on 5 matching bases. V was shortened by 3 bases and J by 0 bases, with 10 bases between the two germline ends. The CDR3 extends over 16 amino acids. The germline gives CDR1 SGDLS, CDR2 YYNGEE. The CDR3 sequence is CASSATESSYNSPLHF. The CDR3 nucleotides are TGTGCCAGCAGCGCGACAGAGAGCTCCTATAATTCACCCCTCCACTTT.

The chain has TRBV6-5 and TRBJ2-7; 10 bases map to TRBD1. Looked up from germline, CDR1 is MNHEY and CDR2 is SVGAGI. J gave up 6 bases and V 0 bases, and 8 bases lay outside the gene matches. This CDR3 has 16 amino acids. The CDR3 protein is CASSYSRQGAFSEQYF. The CDR3 region has the DNA TGTGCCAGCAGTTACTCCCGACAGGGGGCGTTTTCCGAGCAGTACTTC.